The 4 T cell receptor beta chains reported below all come from one sample, sequenced in a study of T cell responses to AZD1222 COVID-19 vaccine. Using immunoSEQ multiplex PCR, the repertoire was profiled, and TCRdb retains in-frame clones only, with some absent. In total, the table holds around 150,000 clones. The material sequenced was peripheral blood. The origin of the receptors is an adult in good health.

J is TRBJ2-5 and V is TRBV19; D gene uncertain. V was trimmed by 3 bases and J by 5 bases, leaving 22 bases between them. Looked up from germline, CDR1 is LNHDA and CDR2 is SQIVND (reference sequence). The CDR3 loop spans 17 amino acids. The CDR3 DNA reads TGTGCCAGTAGTATCTTGGGCGTGGCCAACCTCCGGGAGACCCAGTACTTC. Translation: CASSILGVANLRETQYF.

The chain has TRBV14 and TRBJ1-2; the D is unclear. The CDR3 has 13 amino acids. The germline CDR1 and CDR2 sequences are SGHDN and FVKESK. V lost 4 bases and J 5 bases, leaving 11 bases between the germline ends. CDR3 in DNA: TGTGCCAGCAGCCGACCCCTCGAGTATGGCTACACCTTC. Translating gives CASSRPLEYGYTF.

The chain employs TRBV9 and TRBJ1-3; D perhaps matches TRBD1 (5 bases). From germline, CDR1 is SGDLS and CDR2 YYNGEE. This CDR3 spans 15 amino acids. V lost 7 bases and J lost 0, with 14 bases in between. The CDR3 coding sequence is TGTGCCAGCTCCCCCAGGGTCTACTCTGGAAACACCATATATTTT. Its translation: CASSPRVYSGNTIYF.

The chain uses TRBV7-9 and TRBJ1-5; no definite D call. Germline values: CDR1 SEHNR, CDR2 FQNEAQ (reference sequence). The CDR3 is made up of 17 amino acids. V gave up 0 bases and J gave up 7 bases, with 19 bases separating them. The CDR3 DNA follows: TGTGCCAGCAGCTTAGCCCGGGAAGACCCCGGGCCCCAGCCCCAGCATTTT. Protein sequence: CASSLAREDPGPQPQHF.